This T cell receptor beta chain was observed in a study of regulatory T cells in long-lasting Graves disease. The wider study: It was over 5 years of antithyroid drugs, with positive TSH receptor antibodies, that meant persistent Graves' disease.

The authors built TCR beta libraries using iRepertoire HTBI primers and Arm-PCR of CDR3 regions. TCRdb reanalysed the multiplex PCR reads using MiXCR and keeps one entry per CDR3 protein. This sample carries some 330,000 distinct CDR3 sequences, roughly 25% of them seen once, and the ten largest clones take around a quarter. Time point in this sample: persistent/refractory GD, antithyroid drugs over 5 years with positive TRAb. Researchers made the TCR library from RNA that was extracted from PBMCs. This CDR3 spans 11 amino acids. V was pared by 5 bases and J by 8 bases, with 12 bases between. CDR1 and CDR2 (germline): GTSNPN, SVGIG (reference sequence).

This specimen consisted of peripheral blood mononuclear cells (PBMCs), obtained when the disease was refractory, from a patient treated with antithyroid drugs. The clonotype comes from a woman aged 40 to 50 with Graves disease. V usage is TRBV30 and J usage is TRBJ1-2; maybe TRBD1 (5 bases). In nucleotides, the CDR3 is TGTGCCTGGGACCGGGGGGACGGCTACACCTTC. It specifies CAWDRGDGYTF.